These 28 T cell receptor beta chains were all obtained from the same sample, sequenced in a study of T cell changes during pregnancy in multiple sclerosis. Profiling relied on immunoSEQ multiplex PCR, and the TCRdb table lists in-frame clones only, not all of them. Found here are about 31,000 clones, under 95% of them singletons; the top ten hold around 0.4%. Here the sequenced sample was CD4+ T cells from peripheral blood mononuclear cells, taken in the second trimester of pregnancy. These receptors came from a female donor with multiple sclerosis, enrolled in a pregnancy study.

The V gene is TRBV11-3, the J gene TRBJ2-7; 9 nucleotides align to TRBD1. There are 15 residues in the CDR3. Trimming at V came to 5 bases and at J to 0 bases, leaving 5 bases not matched to a gene. Germline V CDR1 and CDR2: SGHNT, YENEEA. CDR3 bases: TGTGCCAGCAGCCCAGGGACAGGGAACTCCTACGAGCAGTACTTC. Its protein product is CASSPGTGNSYEQYF.

V gene TRBV19 combines with J gene TRBJ1-1; 7 bases are a match to TRBD1. V gave up 1 base and J gave up 1 base; unmatched junction bases: 3. Germline V gives CDR1 LNHDA, CDR2 SQIVND (reference sequence). The length of the CDR3 is 15 residues. The CDR3 DNA sequence: TGTGCCAGTAGTATAGCTCGGGACAGGAACACTGAAGCTTTCTTT. Its translation is CASSIARDRNTEAFF.

The V call is TRBV27, the J call TRBJ1-2; 7 bases line up with TRBD1. CDR1 is MNHEY and CDR2 is SMNVEV in the germline V gene (reference sequence). J lost 6 bases, V lost 5 bases, and 9 bases had no gene match. The CDR3 sequence is 14 residues long. The CDR3 coding sequence is TGTGCCAGCAGTAGGACAGGCTCTCCTAATGGCTACACCTTC. The encoded protein is CASSRTGSPNGYTF.

This clone was recorded only once. V gene TRBV5-1 combines with J gene TRBJ1-2; D call uncertain. Germline V gene data show CDR1 as SGHRS and CDR2 as YFSETQ. This CDR3 comprises 14 residues. Trimming removed 4 bases at V and 0 bases at J, with 10 bases between. CDR3 amino acids: CASSRYTANYGYTF. CDR3 coding DNA: TGCGCCAGCAGCCGATACACCGCTAACTATGGCTACACCTTC. Full variable domain (outside the CDR3, taken from reference TRBV5-1 and TRBJ1-2): KAGVTQTPRYLIKTRGQQVTLSCSPISGHRSVSWYQQTPGQGLQFLFEYFSETQRNKGNFPGRFSGRQFSNSRSEMNVSTLELGDSALYLCASSRYTANYGYTFGSGTRLTVV.

The V gene is TRBV11-2, the J gene TRBJ1-1; no firm D call. The CDR3 runs to 15 residues. V was clipped by 1 base and J by 3 bases, with 12 bases between them. CDR1 is SGHAT and CDR2 is FQNNGV in the germline V gene. The CDR3 nucleotides are TGTGCCAGCAGCTTAGGGCAGGTTGTGGACACTGAAGCTTTCTTT. Amino acid sequence: CASSLGQVVDTEAFF. Combining the CDR3 with reference TRBV11-2 and TRBJ1-1 gives the whole variable domain EAGVAQSPRYKIIEKRQSVAFWCNPISGHATLYWYQQILGQGPKLLIQFQNNGVVDDSQLPKDRFSAERLKGVDSTLKIQPAKLEDSAVYLCASSLGQVVDTEAFFGQGTRLTVV.

The chain recombines TRBV28 with TRBJ2-5, with D hard to call. Germline lookup yields CDR1 MDHEN and CDR2 SYDVKM. This CDR3 has 16 residues. V was cut by 3 bases and J by 1 base, with 15 bases left in between. The CDR3 coding sequence is TGTGCCAGCAGTTTTTCCCAAAAATCATCCCAAGAGACCCAGTACTTC. Translation: CASSFSQKSSQETQYF. The full variable domain, in which reference TRBV28 and TRBJ2-5 provide the parts outside the CDR3, is DVKVTQSSRYLVKRTGEKVFLECVQDMDHENMFWYRQDPGLGLRLIYFSYDVKMKEKGDIPEGYSVSREKKERFSLILESASTNQTSMYLCASSFSQKSSQETQYFGPGTRLLVL.

This clone is a singleton in its sample. The chain recombines TRBV10-3 with TRBJ1-1; no clear D. V lost 0 bases to trimming and J lost 1 base, with 15 bases between them. There are 17 residues in the CDR3. From germline, CDR1 is ENHRY and CDR2 SYGVKD. CDR3 amino acids: CAISESIFGFGNTEAFF. The CDR3 nucleotides are TGTGCCATCAGTGAGTCGATATTCGGGTTTGGGAACACTGAAGCTTTCTTT.

J is TRBJ1-1 and V is TRBV28; D possibly corresponds to TRBD1 (5 bases). The V gene lost 8 bases and the J gene lost 3 bases, with 10 bases spanning the gap. The CDR3 has 12 residues. Per the germline V gene, CDR1 is MDHEN and CDR2 is SYDVKM. CDR3 region: CASWQGDTEAFF. The CDR3 DNA reads as TGTGCCAGCTGGCAGGGTGACACTGAAGCTTTCTTT.

The chain couples TRBV7-2 to TRBJ1-2, with no clear D. This CDR3 is 14 amino acids long. V lost 2 bases to trimming and J lost 5 bases, with 12 bases between them. The germline V gene has CDR1 SGHTA and CDR2 FQGNSA. In DNA, the CDR3 is TGTGCCAGCAGCTTATTTCAGGCCCCTTATGGCTACACCTTC. This gives the protein CASSLFQAPYGYTF.

J is TRBJ2-1 and V is TRBV18; D possibly corresponds to TRBD1 (5 bases). This CDR3 region has 16 residues. Per the germline V gene, CDR1 is KGHSH and CDR2 is LQKENI. V lost 2 bases, J lost 0 bases, and 11 bases lay in between. The CDR3 is CASSPIRQFSYNEQFF. Written as DNA, the CDR3 is TGTGCCAGCTCACCAATCAGACAGTTCTCCTACAATGAGCAGTTCTTC.

The rearrangement uses TRBV30 and TRBJ2-1; 12 nucleotides match TRBD1. Germline CDR1 and CDR2: GTSNPN and SVGIG (reference sequence). V was clipped by 2 bases and J by 4 bases; unmatched bases: 9. CDR3 length: 17 residues. The CDR3 sequence: CAWSSGTGGARYNEQFF. As DNA, the CDR3 is TGTGCCTGGAGTTCCGGGACAGGGGGCGCGAGATACAATGAGCAGTTCTTC.

This clone was seen just once. This rearrangement joins TRBV5-1 to TRBJ1-3, with 7 bases aligning to TRBD1. J was trimmed by 0 bases and V by 3 bases; bases with no gene match: 6. Per germline, CDR1 SGHRS and CDR2 YFSETQ. The CDR3 loop spans 16 amino acids. CDR3: CASSSTTGFSGNTIYF. CDR3 in DNA: TGCGCCAGCAGCTCGACGACAGGGTTCTCTGGAAACACCATATATTTT.

The chain uses TRBV2 and TRBJ2-3, with D perhaps TRBD2 (5 bases). The germline V gene has CDR1 SNHLY and CDR2 FYNNEI. This CDR3 contains 13 residues. Trimming left V 6 bases short and J 3 bases short, with 10 bases between. In DNA form, the CDR3 reads TGTGCCAGCAGAGGAGGCAGAACAGATACGCAGTATTTT. Translated: CASRGGRTDTQYF.

This clone appeared a few times. The CDR3 DNA reads TGTGCCAGCAGCTTAGGCACGTGGGGGGATGGCTACACCTTC. It encodes CASSLGTWGDGYTF. The rearrangement joins TRBV7-2 to TRBJ1-2; maybe TRBD1 (5 bases). V was clipped by 1 base and J by 6 bases, with 12 bases between them. The germline V gene encodes CDR1 SGHTA and CDR2 FQGNSA. The CDR3 runs 14 residues.

The chain recombines TRBV2 with TRBJ2-7, with D tentatively TRBD2 (6 bases). Germline V gene data show CDR1 as SNHLY and CDR2 as FYNNEI. Trimming took 6 bases from V and 7 from J, leaving 16 bases between them. This CDR3 is 13 amino acids long. As DNA, the CDR3 is TGTGCCAGCAGGAGAGCGGGTCTAGGGGAGCAGTACTTC. Translation gives CASRRAGLGEQYF.

This chain links TRBV11-2 with TRBJ2-7; D is unclear. Trimming removed 5 bases at V and 3 bases at J, with 5 bases between. This CDR3 contains 11 residues. Germline V gene data show CDR1 as SGHAT and CDR2 as FQNNGV. CDR3 nucleotides: TGTGCCAGCAGCCGTCTCTACGAGCAGTACTTC. Translating it yields CASSRLYEQYF.

CDR3 in DNA: TGTGCCAGCAGCTTAGGACAGGGTTCGAGTGGCTACACCTTC. Translated, it gives CASSLGQGSSGYTF. The chain recombines TRBV7-9 with TRBJ1-2, with 7 bases matching TRBD1. The V and J ends lost 1 base and 7 bases, in that order; junction bases with no gene match: 6. The germline V gene has CDR1 SEHNR and CDR2 FQNEAQ (reference sequence). This CDR3 has 14 amino acids.

The chain carries TRBV30 and TRBJ2-1, with 13 bases that match TRBD2. The CDR3 is made up of 15 amino acids. The germline V gene encodes CDR1 GTSNPN and CDR2 SVGIG (reference sequence). V lost 2 bases to trimming and J lost 7 bases; unmatched junction nucleotides: 5. The CDR3 DNA sequence: TGTGCCTGGAGTCCGGGACTAGCGGGATCTAATGAGCAGTTCTTC. This gives the protein CAWSPGLAGSNEQFF.

V and J are TRBV29-1 and TRBJ1-1, with 7 bases aligning to TRBD1. CDR3 size: 11 residues. V trimming: 7 bases; J trimming: 5 bases; junction bases outside the gene matches: 4. CDR1 is SQVTM and CDR2 is ANQGSEA in the germline V gene. CDR3 coding DNA: TGCAGCGGCGGCAGGGGGACTGAAGCTTTCTTT. This translates into CSGGRGTEAFF.

In nucleotides, the CDR3 is TGCGCCAGCAGCTTGGAGGCACCCTTCCAGGGGGATGAGCAGTTCTTC. Its protein is CASSLEAPFQGDEQFF. The chain has TRBV5-1 and TRBJ2-1; 7 bases map to TRBD1. This CDR3 has 16 residues. Trimming at V came to 0 bases and at J to 8 bases, leaving 11 bases not matched to a gene. CDR1 is SGHRS and CDR2 is YFSETQ in the germline V gene.

The chain carries TRBV25-1 and TRBJ1-4; D perhaps matches TRBD1 (5 bases). Germline lookup yields CDR1 MGHDK and CDR2 SYGVNS. This CDR3 is 13 amino acids long. Trimming took off 5 bases at V and 7 bases at J, with 11 bases between the two ends. CDR3 protein: CASSRLDSEKLFF. The CDR3 DNA is TGTGCCAGCAGTCGCCTAGACAGTGAAAAACTGTTTTTT.

The chain employs TRBV14 and TRBJ2-1; TRBD2 matches 7 bases. J gave up 3 bases and V 1 base, and 9 bases lay outside the gene matches. The germline gives CDR1 SGHDN, CDR2 FVKESK. This CDR3 region has 17 residues. The CDR3 spells CASSQASLAAIYNEQFF. DNA for the CDR3: TGTGCCAGCAGCCAAGCGTCTCTAGCGGCCATCTACAATGAGCAGTTCTTC.

The chain links TRBV9 to TRBJ1-4; the match to TRBD1 covers 9 bases. Germline CDR1 and CDR2: SGDLS and YYNGEE. V lost 4 bases to trimming and J lost 6 bases; unmatched junction nucleotides: 7. The CDR3 covers 15 residues. The chain's CDR3 is CASSPEDRGDEKLFF. Written as DNA, the CDR3 is TGTGCCAGCAGCCCGGAGGACAGGGGCGATGAAAAACTGTTTTTT.

This chain joins TRBV6-5 and TRBJ2-7, with 9 bases matching TRBD1. The CDR3 runs 13 residues. Germline V gene lookup returns CDR1 MNHEY and CDR2 SVGAGI. V was clipped by 6 bases and J by 6 bases; unmatched bases: 6. The CDR3 region is CASSPQGAGEQYF. In nucleotides, the CDR3 is TGTGCCAGCAGCCCACAGGGGGCGGGCGAGCAGTACTTC.

The rearrangement links TRBV9 to TRBJ2-5; D is uncertain. V was trimmed by 0 bases and J by 3 bases, leaving 12 bases between them. The CDR3 spans 15 residues. From germline, CDR1 is SGDLS and CDR2 YYNGEE. The CDR3: CASSVGLTPKETQYF. Written as DNA, the CDR3 is TGTGCCAGCAGCGTAGGGCTTACCCCAAAAGAGACCCAGTACTTC.

Only a few counts were recorded for this clone. This chain uses TRBV4-2 with TRBJ2-3; TRBD2 aligns across 8 bases. The CDR3 covers 16 residues. V lost 0 bases, J lost 7 bases, and 9 bases stayed unmatched. Germline CDR1 LGHNA, CDR2 YNFKEQ. The CDR3 here is CASSQDLTGGVNTQYF. The CDR3 DNA sequence: TGTGCCAGCAGCCAAGATCTAACGGGAGGGGTGAATACGCAGTATTTT.

This sequence joins TRBV27 and TRBJ2-1; 7 bases line up with TRBD1. Germline V gene lookup returns CDR1 MNHEY and CDR2 SMNVEV (reference sequence). After removal of 4 bases from V and 1 base from J, the junction contained 19 bases not matched to a gene. This CDR3 has 20 amino acids. This chain's CDR3 is CASSSLGQVSRDQSYNEQFF. Here the CDR3 DNA reads TGTGCCAGCAGTTCACTCGGACAGGTTAGCCGGGATCAATCCTACAATGAGCAGTTCTTC.

The chain carries TRBV6-1 and TRBJ2-7; D remains ambiguous. Germline assignment: CDR1 MNHNS and CDR2 SASEGT. The ends were cut back, 6 bases at V and 2 bases at J, with 14 bases in the middle. The CDR3 loop spans 14 amino acids. The DNA of the CDR3 is TGTGCCAGCAGGGAATACTCTGCTACCTACGAGCAGTACTTC. Translation gives CASREYSATYEQYF.